These T cell receptor beta chains were read from a single sample in a study of cytomegalovirus exposure and HLA in healthy donors. Produced via immunoSEQ multiplex PCR; TCRdb's table is partial and in-frame only. The sample shows under 250,000 clones, roughly 80% of them seen only once. Source material: PBMCs. The source of these receptors is a male donor in good health and CMV-seronegative. The CDR3 runs from the conserved cysteine through the conserved F or W. Each record gives: clone size, V gene, D gene, J gene, CDR3 protein, CDR3 DNA. D genes are given only for firm matches. Not all rows give a size; the values are once, few, many and, for expanded clones, a class.

clone size: NA; V gene: TRBV18; D gene: TRBD1; J gene: TRBJ1-4; CDR3 protein: CASSLGDSEKLFF; CDR3 DNA: TGTGCCAGCTCGTTAGGGGACAGCGAAAAACTGTTTTTT
clone size: NA; V gene: TRBV19; D gene: NA; J gene: TRBJ1-2; CDR3 protein: CASSSLGGYTF; CDR3 DNA: TGTGCCAGTAGTTCCCTAGGCGGCTACACCTTC
clone size: NA; V gene: TRBV5-1; D gene: NA; J gene: TRBJ1-2; CDR3 protein: CASSLSTANYGYTF; CDR3 DNA: TGCGCCAGCAGCTTGAGTACAGCTAACTATGGCTACACCTTC
clone size: NA; V gene: TRBV7-9; D gene: TRBD1; J gene: TRBJ1-2; CDR3 protein: CASSPRQGGNYGYTF; CDR3 DNA: TGTGCCAGCAGCCCACGACAGGGTGGAAACTATGGCTACACCTTC
clone size: once; V gene: TRBV6-5; D gene: TRBD1; J gene: TRBJ1-4; CDR3 protein: CASSFGQDEKLFF; CDR3 DNA: TGTGCCAGCAGTTTCGGACAGGATGAAAAGCTGTTTTTT
clone size: few; V gene: TRBV6-4; D gene: NA; J gene: TRBJ2-3; CDR3 protein: CASSDPGVATDTQYF; CDR3 DNA: TGTGCCAGCAGTGACCCAGGTGTAGCGACAGATACGCAGTATTTT
clone size: once; V gene: TRBV14; D gene: NA; J gene: TRBJ2-3; CDR3 protein: CASSAGQFFPDTQYF; CDR3 DNA: TGTGCCAGCAGCGCAGGACAGTTTTTCCCAGATACGCAGTATTTT
clone size: NA; V gene: TRBV2; D gene: NA; J gene: TRBJ1-2; CDR3 protein: CASIAGSLNYGYTF; CDR3 DNA: TGTGCCAGCATCGCGGGCAGCCTCAACTATGGCTACACCTTC
clone size: NA; V gene: TRBV7-3; D gene: NA; J gene: TRBJ2-3; CDR3 protein: CASSSMATVSLDTQYF; CDR3 DNA: TGTGCCAGCAGCTCAATGGCGACAGTGAGTCTAGATACGCAGTATTTT
clone size: NA; V gene: TRBV7-9; D gene: TRBD1; J gene: TRBJ2-7; CDR3 protein: CASSPTGTEYEQYF; CDR3 DNA: TGTGCCAGCAGCCCCACCGGGACAGAATACGAGCAGTACTTC
clone size: NA; V gene: TRBV5-1; D gene: NA; J gene: TRBJ2-7; CDR3 protein: CASRGFGDEQYF; CDR3 DNA: TGCGCCAGCAGGGGCTTTGGCGACGAGCAGTACTTC
clone size: few; V gene: TRBV10-2; D gene: TRBD2; J gene: TRBJ2-7; CDR3 protein: CASSESPGTIGKRQYF; CDR3 DNA: TGCGCCAGCAGTGAGTCACCAGGGACTATCGGTAAGAGGCAGTACTTC
clone size: NA; V gene: TRBV7-6; D gene: TRBD2; J gene: TRBJ2-5; CDR3 protein: CASSPAGPSGRTETQYF; CDR3 DNA: TGTGCCAGCAGCCCAGCTGGCCCTAGCGGGAGGACGGAGACCCAGTACTTC
clone size: NA; V gene: TRBV11-3; D gene: NA; J gene: TRBJ2-5; CDR3 protein: CASSLTGETQYF; CDR3 DNA: TGTGCCAGCAGCTTGACAGGAGAGACCCAGTACTTC
clone size: NA; V gene: TRBV7-6; D gene: TRBD2; J gene: TRBJ2-4; CDR3 protein: CASSEGLAGGPNIQYF; CDR3 DNA: TGTGCCAGCAGCGAGGGACTAGCGGGAGGTCCAAACATTCAGTACTTC
clone size: once; V gene: TRBV9; D gene: NA; J gene: TRBJ2-7; CDR3 protein: CASSVAGGPIYEQYF; CDR3 DNA: TGTGCCAGCAGCGTAGCCGGCGGCCCTATATACGAGCAGTACTTC
clone size: NA; V gene: TRBV28; D gene: NA; J gene: TRBJ2-2; CDR3 protein: CASRRAGRVAGELFF; CDR3 DNA: TGTGCCAGCAGGCGAGCGGGCAGGGTCGCCGGGGAGCTGTTTTTT
clone size: few; V gene: TRBV7-2; D gene: NA; J gene: TRBJ2-5; CDR3 protein: CASTTSMETQYF; CDR3 DNA: TGTGCCAGCACCACTTCTATGGAGACCCAGTACTTC
clone size: NA; V gene: TRBV28; D gene: TRBD1; J gene: TRBJ2-1; CDR3 protein: CASSSYRGYNEQFF; CDR3 DNA: TGTGCCAGCAGTTCCTACAGGGGCTACAATGAGCAGTTCTTC
clone size: once; V gene: TRBV2; D gene: TRBD1; J gene: TRBJ2-7; CDR3 protein: CASTANRGLEQYF; CDR3 DNA: TGTGCCAGCACGGCGAACAGGGGGCTCGAGCAGTACTTC
clone size: once; V gene: TRBV19; D gene: TRBD1; J gene: TRBJ2-7; CDR3 protein: CATEQGAFGGEQYF; CDR3 DNA: TGTGCCACCGAACAGGGGGCGTTCGGAGGCGAGCAGTACTTC
clone size: few; V gene: TRBV27; D gene: NA; J gene: TRBJ2-7; CDR3 protein: CASSSSTGKYEQYF; CDR3 DNA: NA